This TCR beta chain was identified during a study of monozygotic twins with inflammatory bowel disease. TCRdb derives one entry per CDR3 protein from the 5' RACE reads, leaving out DNA. Recorded here are 310,000 or so distinct CDR3 sequences; the top ten clones represent 2% to 2.5%. The germline V gene has CDR1 SEHNR and CDR2 FQNEAQ (reference sequence). The CDR3 is 13 residues long. This receptor was identified in a human donor with ulcerative colitis or Crohn's disease, or a healthy co-twin of an affected twin (not recorded which). Sequenced material: blood. The rearrangement links TRBV7-9 to TRBJ2-1. CDR3 sequence: CASRITDGSEQFF.